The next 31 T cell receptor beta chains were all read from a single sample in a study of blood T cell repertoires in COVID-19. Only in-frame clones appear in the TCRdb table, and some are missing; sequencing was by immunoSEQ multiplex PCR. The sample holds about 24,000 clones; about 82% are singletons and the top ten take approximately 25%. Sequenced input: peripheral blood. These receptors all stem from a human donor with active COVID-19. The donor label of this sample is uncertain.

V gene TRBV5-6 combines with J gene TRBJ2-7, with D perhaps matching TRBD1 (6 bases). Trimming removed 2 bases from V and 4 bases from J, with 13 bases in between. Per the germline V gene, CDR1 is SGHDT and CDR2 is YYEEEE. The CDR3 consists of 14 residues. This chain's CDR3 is CASSLYSGVYEQYF. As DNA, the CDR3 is TGTGCCAGCAGCTTATATTCAGGGGTATACGAGCAGTACTTC. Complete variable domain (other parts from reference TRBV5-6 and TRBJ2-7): DAGVTQSPTHLIKTRGQQVTLRCSPKSGHDTVSWYQQALGQGPQFIFQYYEEEERQRGNFPDRFSGHQFPNYSSELNVNALLLGDSALYLCASSLYSGVYEQYFGPGTRLTVT.

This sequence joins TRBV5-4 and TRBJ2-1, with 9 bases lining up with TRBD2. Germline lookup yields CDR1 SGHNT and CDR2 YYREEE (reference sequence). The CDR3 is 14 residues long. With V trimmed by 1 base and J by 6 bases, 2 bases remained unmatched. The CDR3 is CASSLIAGANEQFF. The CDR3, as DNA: TGTGCCAGCAGCTTGATAGCGGGGGCCAATGAGCAGTTCTTC.

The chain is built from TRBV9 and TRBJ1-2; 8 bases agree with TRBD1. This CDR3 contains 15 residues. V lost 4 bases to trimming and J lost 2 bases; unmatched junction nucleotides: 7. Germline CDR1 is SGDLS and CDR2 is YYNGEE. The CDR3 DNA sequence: TGTGCCAGCAGCCTCGGACAGGGCCTAAACTATGGCTACACCTTC. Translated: CASSLGQGLNYGYTF.

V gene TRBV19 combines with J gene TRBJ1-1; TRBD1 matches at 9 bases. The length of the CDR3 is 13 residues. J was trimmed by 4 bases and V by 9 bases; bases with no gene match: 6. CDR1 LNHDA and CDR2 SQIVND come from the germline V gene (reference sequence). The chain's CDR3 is CASQTGGGTEAFF. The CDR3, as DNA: TGTGCCAGCCAAACAGGGGGCGGCACTGAAGCTTTCTTT. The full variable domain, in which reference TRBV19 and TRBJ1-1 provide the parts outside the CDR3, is DGGITQSPKYLFRKEGQNVTLSCEQNLNHDAMYWYRQDPGQGLRLIYYSQIVNDFQKGDIAEGYSVSREKKESFPLTVTSAQKNPTAFYLCASQTGGGTEAFFGQGTRLTVV.

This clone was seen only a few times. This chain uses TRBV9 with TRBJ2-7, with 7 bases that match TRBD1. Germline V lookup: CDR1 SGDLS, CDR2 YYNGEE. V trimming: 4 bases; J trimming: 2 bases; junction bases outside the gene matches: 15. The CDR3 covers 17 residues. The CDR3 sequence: CASSSRQGGLQTYEQYF. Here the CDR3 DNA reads TGTGCCAGCAGCTCACGACAGGGCGGTTTGCAAACCTACGAGCAGTACTTC.

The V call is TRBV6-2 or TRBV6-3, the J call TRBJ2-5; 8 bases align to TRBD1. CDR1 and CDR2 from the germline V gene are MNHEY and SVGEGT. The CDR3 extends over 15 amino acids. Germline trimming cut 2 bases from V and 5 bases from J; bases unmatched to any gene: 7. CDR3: CASSYIDRGYETQYF. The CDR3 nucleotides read TGTGCCAGCAGTTACATAGACAGGGGTTATGAGACCCAGTACTTC.

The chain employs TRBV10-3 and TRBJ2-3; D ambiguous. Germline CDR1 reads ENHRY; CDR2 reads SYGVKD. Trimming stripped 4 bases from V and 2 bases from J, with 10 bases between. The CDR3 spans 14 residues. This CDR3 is CAISGATATDTQYF. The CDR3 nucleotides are TGTGCCATCAGTGGAGCGACCGCCACAGATACGCAGTATTTT.

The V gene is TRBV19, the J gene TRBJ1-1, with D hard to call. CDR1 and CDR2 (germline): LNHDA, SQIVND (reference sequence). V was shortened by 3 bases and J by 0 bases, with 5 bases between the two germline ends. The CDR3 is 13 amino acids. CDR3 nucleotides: TGTGCCAGTAGTATTTACATGAACACTGAAGCTTTCTTT. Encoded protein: CASSIYMNTEAFF. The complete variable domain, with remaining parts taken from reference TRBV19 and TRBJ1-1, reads DGGITQSPKYLFRKEGQNVTLSCEQNLNHDAMYWYRQDPGQGLRLIYYSQIVNDFQKGDIAEGYSVSREKKESFPLTVTSAQKNPTAFYLCASSIYMNTEAFFGQGTRLTVV.

CDR3 sequence reads: CASSRTSPETQYF. DNA of the CDR3: TGTGCCAGCAGCCGAACTAGCCCAGAGACCCAGTACTTC. The chain employs TRBV7-6 and TRBJ2-5; D may be TRBD2 (6 bases). The CDR3 is made up of 13 amino acids. V was pared by 5 bases and J by 4 bases, with 11 bases between. Germline lookup yields CDR1 SGHVS and CDR2 FNYEAQ.

The CDR3 coding sequence is TGTGCCAGCAGCTTAGATCCTGGGAGGGAAAGGGGTACTGAAGCTTTCTTT. Its protein product is CASSLDPGRERGTEAFF. This chain connects TRBV11-2 to TRBJ1-1; possibly TRBD1 for D (5 bases). There are 17 residues in the CDR3. Trimming took off 0 bases at V and 5 bases at J, with 19 bases between the two ends. Germline V gene sequence: CDR1 SGHAT, CDR2 FQNNGV.

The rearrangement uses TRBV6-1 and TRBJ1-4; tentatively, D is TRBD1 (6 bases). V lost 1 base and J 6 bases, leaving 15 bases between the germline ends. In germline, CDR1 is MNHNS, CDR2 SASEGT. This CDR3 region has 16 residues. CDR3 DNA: TGTGCCAGCAGTGAAGAAGGGGGTTTGGGTGATGAAAAACTGTTTTTT. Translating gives CASSEEGGLGDEKLFF.

CDR3 bases: TGTGCCAGCAGCTTGGACGGACAGGGAGGCTATGGCTACACCTTC. Protein: CASSLDGQGGYGYTF. The chain joins TRBV5-4 to TRBJ1-2, with 8 bases matching TRBD1. After removal of 0 bases from V and 4 bases from J, the junction contained 5 bases not matched to a gene. The length of the CDR3 is 15 residues. Per the germline V gene, CDR1 is SGHNT and CDR2 is YYREEE (reference sequence).

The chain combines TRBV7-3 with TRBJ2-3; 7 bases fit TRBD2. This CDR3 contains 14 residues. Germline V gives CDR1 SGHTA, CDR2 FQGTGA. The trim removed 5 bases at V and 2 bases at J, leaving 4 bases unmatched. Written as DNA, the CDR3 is TGTGCCAGCAGCCGGGGAGGGAACACAGATACGCAGTATTTT. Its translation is CASSRGGNTDTQYF. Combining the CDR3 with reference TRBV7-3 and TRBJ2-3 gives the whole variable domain GAGVSQTPSNKVTEKGKYVELRCDPISGHTALYWYRQSLGQGPEFLIYFQGTGAADDSGLPNDRFFAVRPEGSVSTLKIQRTERGDSAVYLCASSRGGNTDTQYFGPGTRLTVL.

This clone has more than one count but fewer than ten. CDR3 loop: CATSDRGGTEAFF. The CDR3 DNA sequence: TGTGCCACCAGTGATCGGGGGGGCACTGAAGCTTTCTTT. The chain couples TRBV24-1 to TRBJ1-1, with a weak D call TRBD1 (5 bases). Deletions cut 3 bases from V and 4 bases from J, with 8 bases between. The CDR3 has 13 amino acids. Germline-derived CDR1 and CDR2 are KGHDR and SFDVKD.

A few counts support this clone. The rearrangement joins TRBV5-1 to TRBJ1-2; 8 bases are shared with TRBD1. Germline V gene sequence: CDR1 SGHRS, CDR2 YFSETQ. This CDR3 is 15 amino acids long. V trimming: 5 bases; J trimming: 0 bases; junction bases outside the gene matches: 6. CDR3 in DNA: TGCGCCAGCAGTTCCGCGGACAGGGCTAACTATGGCTACACCTTC. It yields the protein CASSSADRANYGYTF.

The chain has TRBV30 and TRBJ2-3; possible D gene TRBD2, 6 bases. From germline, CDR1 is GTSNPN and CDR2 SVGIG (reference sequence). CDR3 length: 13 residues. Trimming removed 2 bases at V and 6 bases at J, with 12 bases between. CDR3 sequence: CAWSRQGGDTQYF. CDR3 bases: TGTGCCTGGAGTAGGCAGGGAGGCGATACGCAGTATTTT. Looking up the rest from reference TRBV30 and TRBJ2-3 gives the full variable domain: SQTIHQWPATLVQPVGSPLSLECTVEGTSNPNLYWYRQAAGRGLQLLFYSVGIGQISSEVPQNLSASRPQDRQFILSSKKLLLSDSGFYLCAWSRQGGDTQYFGPGTRLTVL.

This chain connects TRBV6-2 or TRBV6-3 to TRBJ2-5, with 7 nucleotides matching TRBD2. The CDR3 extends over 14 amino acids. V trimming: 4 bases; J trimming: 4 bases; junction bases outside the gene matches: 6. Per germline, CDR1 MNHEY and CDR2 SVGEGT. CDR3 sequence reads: CASSLGLPGETQYF. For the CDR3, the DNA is TGTGCCAGCAGTTTGGGACTACCAGGAGAGACCCAGTACTTC.

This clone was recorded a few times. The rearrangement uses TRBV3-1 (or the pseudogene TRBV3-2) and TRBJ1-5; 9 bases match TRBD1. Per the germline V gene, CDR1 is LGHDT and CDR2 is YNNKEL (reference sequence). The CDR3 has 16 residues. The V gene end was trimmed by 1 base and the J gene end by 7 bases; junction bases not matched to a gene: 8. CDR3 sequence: CASSQGPLTGGQPQHF. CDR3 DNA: TGTGCCAGCAGCCAAGGTCCCTTGACAGGGGGGCAGCCCCAGCATTTT.

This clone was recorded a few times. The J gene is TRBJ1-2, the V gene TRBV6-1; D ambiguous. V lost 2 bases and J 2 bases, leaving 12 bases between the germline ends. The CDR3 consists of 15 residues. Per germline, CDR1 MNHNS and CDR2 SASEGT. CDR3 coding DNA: TGTGCCAGCAGTGAACGGTCGCCGATAAACTATGGCTACACCTTC. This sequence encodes CASSERSPINYGYTF.

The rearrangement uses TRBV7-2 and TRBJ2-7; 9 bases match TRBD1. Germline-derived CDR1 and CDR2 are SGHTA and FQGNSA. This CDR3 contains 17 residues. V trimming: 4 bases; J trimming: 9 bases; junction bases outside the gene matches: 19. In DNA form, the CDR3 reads TGTGCCAGCAGCTGGGGCCCACCGGGACAGGGAATTAGCTTGCAGTACTTC. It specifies CASSWGPPGQGISLQYF.

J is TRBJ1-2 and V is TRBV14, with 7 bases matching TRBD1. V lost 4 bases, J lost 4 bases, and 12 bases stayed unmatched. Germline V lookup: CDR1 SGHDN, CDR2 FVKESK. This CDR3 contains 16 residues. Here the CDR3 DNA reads TGTGCCAGCAGCCCACGAGACAGGGCCTCGTCCTATGGCTACACCTTC. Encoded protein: CASSPRDRASSYGYTF.

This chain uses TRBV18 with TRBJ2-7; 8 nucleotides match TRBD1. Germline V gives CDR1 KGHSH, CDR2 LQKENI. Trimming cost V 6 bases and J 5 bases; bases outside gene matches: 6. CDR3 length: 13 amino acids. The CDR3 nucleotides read TGTGCCAGCTCCCTGCCAGGGGGCCACGAGCAGTACTTC. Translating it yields CASSLPGGHEQYF. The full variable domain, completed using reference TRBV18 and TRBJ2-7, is NAGVMQNPRHLVRRRGQEARLRCSPMKGHSHVYWYRQLPEEGLKFMVYLQKENIIDESGMPKERFSAEFPKEGPSILRIQQVVRGDSAAYFCASSLPGGHEQYFGPGTRLTVT.

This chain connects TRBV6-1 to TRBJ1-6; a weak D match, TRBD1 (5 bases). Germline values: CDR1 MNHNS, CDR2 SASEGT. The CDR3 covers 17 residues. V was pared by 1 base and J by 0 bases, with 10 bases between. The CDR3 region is CASSEGQGRSYNSPLHF. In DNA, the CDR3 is TGTGCCAGCAGTGAAGGGCAGGGTCGCTCCTATAATTCACCCCTCCACTTT.

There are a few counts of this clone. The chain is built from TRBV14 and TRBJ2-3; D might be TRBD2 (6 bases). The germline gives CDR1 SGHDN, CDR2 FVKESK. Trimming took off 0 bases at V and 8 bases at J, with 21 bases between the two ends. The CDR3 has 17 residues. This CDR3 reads CASSQDGGSWYRGTQYF. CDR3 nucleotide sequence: TGTGCCAGCAGCCAAGATGGAGGGAGTTGGTACAGAGGTACGCAGTATTTT.

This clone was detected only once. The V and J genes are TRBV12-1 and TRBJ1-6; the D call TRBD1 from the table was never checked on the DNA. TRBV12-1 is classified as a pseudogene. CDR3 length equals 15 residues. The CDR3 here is CASSPIQGPSSPLHF. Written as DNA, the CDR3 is TGTGCCAGCAGCCCCATACAGGGACCGTCCTCACCCCTCCACTTT.

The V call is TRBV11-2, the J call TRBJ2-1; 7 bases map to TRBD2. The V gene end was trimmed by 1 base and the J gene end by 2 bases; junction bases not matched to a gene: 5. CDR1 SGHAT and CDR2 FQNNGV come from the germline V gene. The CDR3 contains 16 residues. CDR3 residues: CASSLGGSGTYNEQFF. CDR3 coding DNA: TGTGCCAGCAGCTTAGGTGGGAGCGGGACCTACAATGAGCAGTTCTTC.

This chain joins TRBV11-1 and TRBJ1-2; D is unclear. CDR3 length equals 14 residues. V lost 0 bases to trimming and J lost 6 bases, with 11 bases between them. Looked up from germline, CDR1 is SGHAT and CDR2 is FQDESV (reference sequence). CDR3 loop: CASSLAGPGHGYTF. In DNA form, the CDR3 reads TGTGCCAGCAGCTTAGCTGGTCCCGGTCATGGCTACACCTTC. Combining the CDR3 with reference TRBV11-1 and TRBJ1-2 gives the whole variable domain EAEVAQSPRYKITEKSQAVAFWCDPISGHATLYWYRQILGQGPELLVQFQDESVVDDSQLPKDRFSAERLKGVDSTLKIQPAELGDSAMYLCASSLAGPGHGYTFGSGTRLTVV.

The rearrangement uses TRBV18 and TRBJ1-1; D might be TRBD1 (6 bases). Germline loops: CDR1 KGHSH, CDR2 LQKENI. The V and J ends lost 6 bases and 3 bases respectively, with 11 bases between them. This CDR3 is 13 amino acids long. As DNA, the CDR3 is TGTGCCAGCTCGGCATACAGGGACACTGAAGCTTTCTTT. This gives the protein CASSAYRDTEAFF.

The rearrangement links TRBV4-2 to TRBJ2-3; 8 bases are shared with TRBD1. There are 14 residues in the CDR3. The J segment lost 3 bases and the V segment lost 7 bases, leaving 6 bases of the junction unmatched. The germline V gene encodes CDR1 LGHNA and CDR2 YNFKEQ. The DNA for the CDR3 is TGTGCCAGCAAGCAGGACAGGGAAACAGATACGCAGTATTTT. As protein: CASKQDRETDTQYF.

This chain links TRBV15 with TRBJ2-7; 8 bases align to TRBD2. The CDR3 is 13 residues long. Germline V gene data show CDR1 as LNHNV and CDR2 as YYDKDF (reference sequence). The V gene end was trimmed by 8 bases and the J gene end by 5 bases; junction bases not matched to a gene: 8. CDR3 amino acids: CATQVGLADEQYF. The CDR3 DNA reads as TGTGCCACCCAAGTCGGACTAGCCGACGAGCAGTACTTC.

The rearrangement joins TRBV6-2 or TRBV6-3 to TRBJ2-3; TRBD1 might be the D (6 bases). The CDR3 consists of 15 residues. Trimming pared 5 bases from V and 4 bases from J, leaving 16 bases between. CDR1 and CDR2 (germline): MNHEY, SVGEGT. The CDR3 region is CASSDRRQVADTQYF. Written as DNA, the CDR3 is TGTGCCAGCAGTGACCGGCGACAGGTGGCAGATACGCAGTATTTT.